This T cell receptor (beta chain) emerged from a study of T cells in Graves' hyperthyroidism and ophthalmopathy. This clonotype was detected ten times or more. Newly diagnosed hyperthyroidism patients aged 18 to 65 years had disease lasting under 2 months. The ends were cut back, 3 bases at V and 4 bases at J, with 12 bases in the middle. This CDR3 comprises 14 residues. CDR1 KGHSH and CDR2 LQKENI come from the germline V gene. Using RNA transcripts as the source, TCR beta CDR3 regions were amplified. TCR CDR3 underwent first-round RT-PCR with the HTBI primer set. TCRdb re-called the multiplex PCR reads through MiXCR, storing one row per CDR3 protein. The sample records about 420,000 distinct CDR3 sequences, roughly 14% being singletons.

The chain recombines TRBV18 with TRBJ1-1, with D hard to call. The sample consisted of blood. The clonotype comes from a woman between 18 and 29 years old with Graves' hyperthyroidism. The DNA for the CDR3 is TGTGCCAGCTCACCGCAGGAAAGAAGCACTGAAGCTTTCTTT. Translated, it gives CASSPQERSTEAFF.